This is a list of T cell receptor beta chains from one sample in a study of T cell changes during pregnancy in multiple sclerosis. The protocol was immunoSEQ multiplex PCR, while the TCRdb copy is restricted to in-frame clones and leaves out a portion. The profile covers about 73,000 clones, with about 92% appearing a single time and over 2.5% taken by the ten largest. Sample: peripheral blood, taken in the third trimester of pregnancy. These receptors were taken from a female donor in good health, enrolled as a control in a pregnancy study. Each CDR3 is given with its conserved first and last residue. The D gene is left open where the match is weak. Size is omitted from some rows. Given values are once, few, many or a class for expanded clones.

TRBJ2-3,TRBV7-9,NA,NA,TGTGCCAGCAGCTTAGGCGGAGACACAGATACGCAGTATTTT,CASSLGGDTDTQYF
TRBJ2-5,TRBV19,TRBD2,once,TGTGCCAGTAGCTCGTCTAGACTAGCGGGAGTTGAGGGCCACCAAGAGACCCAGTACTTC,CASSSSRLAGVEGHQETQYF
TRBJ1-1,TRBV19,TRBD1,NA,TGTGCCAGTAGACTGGACAGGGGACGGACTGAAGCTTTCTTT,CASRLDRGRTEAFF
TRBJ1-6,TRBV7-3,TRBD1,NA,TGTGCCAGCAGACTAGGGACAGCGAATTCACCCCTCCACTTT,CASRLGTANSPLHF
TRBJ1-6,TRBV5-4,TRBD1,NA,TGTGCCAGCAGCTTGGACAGGGGCTCATATTCACCCCTCCACTTT,CASSLDRGSYSPLHF
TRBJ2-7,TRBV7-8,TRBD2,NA,TGTGCCAGCAGCGGCATGGGGCTAGCGGGAGGGTACGAGCAGTACTTC,CASSGMGLAGGYEQYF
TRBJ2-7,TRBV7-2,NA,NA,TGTGCCAGCAGCTTAGGGTTGCGGGATTACGAGCAGTACTTC,CASSLGLRDYEQYF
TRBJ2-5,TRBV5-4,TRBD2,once,TGTGCCAGCAGCTTGCGGACTAGCGGGAGTGAGACCCAGTACTTC,CASSLRTSGSETQYF
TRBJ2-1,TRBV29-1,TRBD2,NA,TGCAGCGTTCAGCTAGCGGGGTACAATGAGCAGTTCTTC,CSVQLAGYNEQFF
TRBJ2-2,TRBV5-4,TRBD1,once,TGTGCCAGCAGCTTGAGACAGGGAACCGGGGAGCTGTTTTTT,CASSLRQGTGELFF
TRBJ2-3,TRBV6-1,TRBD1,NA,TGTGCCAGCAGTGAAGCCAGGGGGCCAGATACGCAGTATTTT,CASSEARGPDTQYF
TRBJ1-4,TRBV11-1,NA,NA,TGTGCCAGCAGCCCCCGCGGCCGAGCGGAGGCAAAACTGTTTTTT,CASSPRGRAEAKLFF
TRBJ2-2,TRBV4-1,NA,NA,TGCGCCAGCAGCCAAGGGGTTGCTAGGAACACCGGGGAGCTGTTTTTT,CASSQGVARNTGELFF
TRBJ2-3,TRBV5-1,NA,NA,TGCGCCAGCAGCTTGGAGGGCAGGGGAAGCACAGATACGCAGTATTTT,CASSLEGRGSTDTQYF
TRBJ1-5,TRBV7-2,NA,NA,TGTGCCAGCAGCTTGGGGGGGCGGCTGAGCAATCAGCCCCAGCATTTT,CASSLGGRLSNQPQHF
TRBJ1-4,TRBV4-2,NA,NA,TGTGCCAGCAGCCAGTCTACAGGGCTAGTTAATGAAAAACTGTTTTTT,CASSQSTGLVNEKLFF
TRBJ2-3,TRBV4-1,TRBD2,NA,TGCGCCAGCAGCCCACGAGGCGGGGGGGCATCCGATACGCAGTATTTT,CASSPRGGGASDTQYF
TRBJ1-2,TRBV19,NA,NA,TGTGCCAGTAGTAATAGGGCTATAGGGGACTATGGCTACACCTTC,CASSNRAIGDYGYTF
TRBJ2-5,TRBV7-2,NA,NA,TGTGCCAGCAGCTTTTCTCGGGGGCAAGAGACCCAGTACTTC,CASSFSRGQETQYF
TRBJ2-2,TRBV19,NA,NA,TGTGCCAGTTCTTGGGGCAGGGTGACCACCGGGGAGCTGTTTTTT,CASSWGRVTTGELFF
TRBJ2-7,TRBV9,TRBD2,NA,TGTGCCAGCAGCTCCTACAGGTTAAGGACTAGCTTCTACGAGCAGTACTTC,CASSSYRLRTSFYEQYF
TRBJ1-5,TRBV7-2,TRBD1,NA,TGTGCCAGCAGCTTAGTAGGACAGGGAATTCCCCAGCATTTT,CASSLVGQGIPQHF
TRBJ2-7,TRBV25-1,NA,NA,TGTGCCAGCAGTGATACAGTAACCTACGAGCAGTACTTC,CASSDTVTYEQYF